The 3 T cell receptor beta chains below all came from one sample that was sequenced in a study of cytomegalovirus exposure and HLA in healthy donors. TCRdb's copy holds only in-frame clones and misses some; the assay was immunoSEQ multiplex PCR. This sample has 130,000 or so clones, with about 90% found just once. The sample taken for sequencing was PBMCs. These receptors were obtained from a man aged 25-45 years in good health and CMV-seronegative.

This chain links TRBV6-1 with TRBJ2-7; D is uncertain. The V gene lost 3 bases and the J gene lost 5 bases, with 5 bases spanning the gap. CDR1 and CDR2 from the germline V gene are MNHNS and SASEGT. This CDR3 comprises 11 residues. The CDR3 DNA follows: TGTGCCAGCAGTGATCTCGACGAGCAGTACTTC. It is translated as CASSDLDEQYF.

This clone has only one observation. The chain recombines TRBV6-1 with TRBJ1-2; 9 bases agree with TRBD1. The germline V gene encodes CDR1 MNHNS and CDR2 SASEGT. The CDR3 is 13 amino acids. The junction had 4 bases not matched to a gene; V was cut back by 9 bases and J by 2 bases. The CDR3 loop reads CASRDRENYGYTF. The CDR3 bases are TGTGCCAGTCGGGACAGGGAGAACTATGGCTACACCTTC.

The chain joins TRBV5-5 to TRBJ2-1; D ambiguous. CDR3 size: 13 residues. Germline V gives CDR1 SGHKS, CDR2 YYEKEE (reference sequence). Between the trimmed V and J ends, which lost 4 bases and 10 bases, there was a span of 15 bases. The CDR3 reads CASSLAPRREQFF. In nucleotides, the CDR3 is TGTGCCAGCAGCCTGGCGCCCCGTCGGGAGCAGTTCTTC.